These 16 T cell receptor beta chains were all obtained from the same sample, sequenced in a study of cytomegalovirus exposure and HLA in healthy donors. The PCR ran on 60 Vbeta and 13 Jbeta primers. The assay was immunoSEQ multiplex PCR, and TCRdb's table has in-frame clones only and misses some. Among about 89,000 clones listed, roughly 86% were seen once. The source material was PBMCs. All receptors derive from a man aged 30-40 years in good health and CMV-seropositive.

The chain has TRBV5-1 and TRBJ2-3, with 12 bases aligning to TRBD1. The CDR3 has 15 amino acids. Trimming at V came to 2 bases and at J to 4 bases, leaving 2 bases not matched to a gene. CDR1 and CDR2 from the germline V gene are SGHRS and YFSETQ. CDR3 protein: CASSLGTGGSDTQYF. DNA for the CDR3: TGCGCCAGCAGCTTAGGGACAGGGGGCTCAGATACGCAGTATTTT.

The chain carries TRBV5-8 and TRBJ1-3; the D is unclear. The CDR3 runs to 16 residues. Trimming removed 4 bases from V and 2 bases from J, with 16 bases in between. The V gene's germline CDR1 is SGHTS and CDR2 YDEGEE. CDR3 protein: CASSPQRHSAGNTIYF. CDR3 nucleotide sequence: TGTGCCAGCAGCCCACAAAGACACAGTGCTGGAAACACCATATATTTT.

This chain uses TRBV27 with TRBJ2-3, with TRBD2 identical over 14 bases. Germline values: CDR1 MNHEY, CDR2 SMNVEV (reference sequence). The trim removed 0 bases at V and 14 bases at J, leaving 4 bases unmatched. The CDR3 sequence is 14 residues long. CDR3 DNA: TGTGCCAGCAGTTTATCGGGGACTAGCGGGAGTATGTATTTT. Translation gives CASSLSGTSGSMYF.

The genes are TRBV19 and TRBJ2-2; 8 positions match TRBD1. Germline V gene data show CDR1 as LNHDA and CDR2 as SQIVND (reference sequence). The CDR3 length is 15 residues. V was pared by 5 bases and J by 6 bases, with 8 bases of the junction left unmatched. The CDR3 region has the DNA TGTGCCAGTAGTGCGCGGACAGGGCAGGCCGGGGAGCTGTTTTTT. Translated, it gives CASSARTGQAGELFF.

CDR3 residues: CATSRESFHEQFF. CDR3 bases: TGTGCCACCAGCAGAGAGTCTTTCCATGAGCAGTTCTTC. This chain joins TRBV15 and TRBJ2-1, with D hard to call. V was trimmed by 0 bases and J by 8 bases, leaving 8 bases between them. The germline V gene has CDR1 LNHNV and CDR2 YYDKDF (reference sequence). The CDR3 loop spans 13 amino acids.

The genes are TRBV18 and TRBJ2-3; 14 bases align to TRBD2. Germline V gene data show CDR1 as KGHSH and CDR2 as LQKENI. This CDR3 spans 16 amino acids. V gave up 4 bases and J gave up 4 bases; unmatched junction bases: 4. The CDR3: CASSLGLAGVSDTQYF. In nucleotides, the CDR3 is TGTGCCAGCTCACTGGGACTAGCGGGAGTGTCAGATACGCAGTATTTT.

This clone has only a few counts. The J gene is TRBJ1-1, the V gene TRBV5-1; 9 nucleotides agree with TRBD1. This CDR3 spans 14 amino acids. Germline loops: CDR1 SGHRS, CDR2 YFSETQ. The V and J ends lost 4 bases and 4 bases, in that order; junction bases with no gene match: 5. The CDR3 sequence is CASSTGQGFTEAFF. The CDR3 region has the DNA TGCGCCAGCAGCACCGGACAGGGGTTCACTGAAGCTTTCTTT.

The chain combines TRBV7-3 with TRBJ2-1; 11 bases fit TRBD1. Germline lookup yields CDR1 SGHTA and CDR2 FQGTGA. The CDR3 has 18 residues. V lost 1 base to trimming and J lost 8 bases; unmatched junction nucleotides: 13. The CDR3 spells CASSLNSFGTGGHDEQFF. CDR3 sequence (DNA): TGTGCCAGCAGCTTAAATAGCTTTGGGACAGGGGGACACGATGAGCAGTTCTTC.

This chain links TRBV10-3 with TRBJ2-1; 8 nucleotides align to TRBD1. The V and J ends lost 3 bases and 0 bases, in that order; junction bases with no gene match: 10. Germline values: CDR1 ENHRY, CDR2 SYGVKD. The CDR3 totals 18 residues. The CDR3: CAISETNAQGGSYNEQFF. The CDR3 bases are TGTGCCATCAGTGAAACAAACGCACAGGGGGGCTCCTACAATGAGCAGTTCTTC.

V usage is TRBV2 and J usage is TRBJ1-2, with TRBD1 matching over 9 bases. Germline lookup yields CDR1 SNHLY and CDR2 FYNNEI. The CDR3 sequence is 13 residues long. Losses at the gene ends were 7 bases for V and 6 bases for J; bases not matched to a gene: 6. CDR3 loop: CASMTDRGHGYTF. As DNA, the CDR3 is TGTGCCAGCATGACGGACAGGGGACATGGCTACACCTTC.

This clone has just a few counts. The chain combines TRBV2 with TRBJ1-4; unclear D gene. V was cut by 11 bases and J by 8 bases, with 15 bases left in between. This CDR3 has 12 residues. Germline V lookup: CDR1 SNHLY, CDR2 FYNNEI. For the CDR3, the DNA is TGTGCCGCGGGGTCCTTTCTGGAAAAACTGTTTTTT. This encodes CAAGSFLEKLFF.

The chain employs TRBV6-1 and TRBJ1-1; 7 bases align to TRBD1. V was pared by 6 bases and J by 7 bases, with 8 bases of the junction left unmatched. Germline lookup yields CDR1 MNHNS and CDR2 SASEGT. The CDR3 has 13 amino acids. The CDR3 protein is CASSRTGVSEAFF. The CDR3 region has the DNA TGTGCCAGCAGCCGTACAGGGGTTAGTGAAGCTTTCTTT.

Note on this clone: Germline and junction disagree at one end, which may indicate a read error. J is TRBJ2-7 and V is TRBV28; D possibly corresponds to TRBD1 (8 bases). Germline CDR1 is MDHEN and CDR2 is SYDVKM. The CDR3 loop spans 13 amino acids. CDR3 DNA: TGTGCCAGCAGCGCTACAGGGGGGGTATACAAGGACTTC. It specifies CASSATGGVYKDF.

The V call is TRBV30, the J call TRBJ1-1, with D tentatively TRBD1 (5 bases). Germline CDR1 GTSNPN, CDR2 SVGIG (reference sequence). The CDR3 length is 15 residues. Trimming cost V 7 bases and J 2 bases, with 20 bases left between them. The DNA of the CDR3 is TGTGCCTTGCAGGGTGTGAGGTGGAGTAACACTGAAGCTTTCTTT. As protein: CALQGVRWSNTEAFF.

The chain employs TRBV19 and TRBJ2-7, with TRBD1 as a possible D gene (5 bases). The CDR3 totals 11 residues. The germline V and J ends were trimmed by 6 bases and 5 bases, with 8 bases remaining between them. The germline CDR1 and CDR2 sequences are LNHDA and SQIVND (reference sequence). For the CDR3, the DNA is TGTGCCAGTAGGTGGGGCGACGAGCAGTACTTC. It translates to CASRWGDEQYF.

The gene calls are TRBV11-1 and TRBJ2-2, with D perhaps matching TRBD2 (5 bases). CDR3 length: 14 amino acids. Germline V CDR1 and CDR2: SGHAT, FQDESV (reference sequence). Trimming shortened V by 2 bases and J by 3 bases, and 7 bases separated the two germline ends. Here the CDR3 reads CASSLRADTGELFF. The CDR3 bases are TGTGCCAGCAGCTTACGAGCGGACACCGGGGAGCTGTTTTTT.